The sequence of this T cell receptor beta chain was determined in a study of early stage breast cancer tumors. This clone was detected only a few times. J was trimmed by 4 bases and V by 4 bases; bases with no gene match: 6. The CDR3 spans 15 residues. Per the germline V gene, CDR1 is MNHEY and CDR2 is SVGAGI. Using immunoSEQ multiplex PCR, the repertoire was profiled, and TCRdb retains in-frame clones only, with some absent. Among over 20,000 clones, around 70% were seen once, and the ten largest hold about 10%. The sequence was collected from a person aged 55 to 69 with breast cancer. Specimen: breast tumor tissue. V and J are TRBV6-5 and TRBJ2-2; 7 bases are a match to TRBD2. CDR3 protein: CASSSRAGFTGELFF. As DNA, the CDR3 is TGTGCCAGCAGTTCAAGAGCGGGATTCACCGGGGAGCTGTTTTTT.